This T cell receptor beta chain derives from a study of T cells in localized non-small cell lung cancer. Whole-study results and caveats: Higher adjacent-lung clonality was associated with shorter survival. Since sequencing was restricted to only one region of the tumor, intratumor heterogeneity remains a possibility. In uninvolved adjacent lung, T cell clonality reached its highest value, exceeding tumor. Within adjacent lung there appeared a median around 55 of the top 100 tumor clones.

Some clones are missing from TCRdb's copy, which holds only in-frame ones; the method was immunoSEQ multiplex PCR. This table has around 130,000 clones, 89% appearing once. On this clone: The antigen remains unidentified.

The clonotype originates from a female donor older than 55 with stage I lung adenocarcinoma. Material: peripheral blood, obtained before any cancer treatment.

CDR3 sequence (DNA): TGTGCCAGCAGACAATGGACTAGCGGGAGTTTTAGAGAGACCCAGTACTTC. This gives the protein CASRQWTSGSFRETQYF. The chain is built from TRBV2 and TRBJ2-5; TRBD2 matches 13 bases. The J segment lost 4 bases and the V segment lost 6 bases, leaving 11 bases of the junction unmatched. There are 17 residues in the CDR3. Germline CDR1 is SNHLY and CDR2 is FYNNEI.